These 19 T cell receptor beta chains originate from one sample sequenced in a study of molecular identifiers for immune sequencing clone quantification. TCRdb re-analysed the PCR reads in MiXCR, keeping a single row per CDR3 protein. Of about 320,000 distinct CDR3 sequences listed, about a fifth are singletons. The sequenced sample consisted of naive CD8+ T cells from blood, with Jurkat cell RNA spiked in. Subset meaning: FACS-sorted CD8+CD4-CCR7+CD45RA+ naive T cells. The source is a human donor in good health. Some libraries in this study had Jurkat cell RNA spiked in.

As concerns this clonotype: At one of its ends the junction is not consistent with the germline gene, which may arise from a read error. V and J are TRBV4-1 and TRBJ2-3, with D perhaps TRBD2 (6 bases). The CDR3 is 20 amino acids. Germline V gene data show CDR1 as MGHRA and CDR2 as YSYEKL. The CDR3 here is CAGSQDPSVGQNWGVYTQYF. The CDR3 nucleotides read TGCGCCGGCAGCCAAGATCCCAGCGTCGGTCAGAATTGGGGGGTGTATACGCAGTATTTT.

This clonotype was seen ten or more times. V and J are TRBV15 and TRBJ1-1, with TRBD1 as a possible D gene (6 bases). The CDR3 totals 13 residues. The germline V and J ends were trimmed by 0 bases and 8 bases, with 10 bases remaining between them. Germline assignment: CDR1 LNHNV and CDR2 YYDKDF (reference sequence). CDR3 residues: CATSREGGMEAFF. The CDR3 DNA is TGTGCCACCAGCAGAGAAGGGGGGATGGAAGCTTTCTTT.

This clonotype was seen many times. The V call is TRBV4-1, the J call TRBJ2-7; perhaps TRBD1 as D (5 bases). CDR1 and CDR2 from the germline V gene are MGHRA and YSYEKL. Trimming took off 1 base at V and 2 bases at J, with 15 bases between the two ends. This CDR3 has 16 amino acids. The CDR3 sequence: CASSQAAEGAPYEQYF. CDR3 coding DNA: TGCGCCAGCAGCCAAGCAGCCGAAGGGGCTCCCTACGAGCAGTACTTC.

About this clonotype itself: A read error may explain this, as a much larger clone is one base away. The gene calls are TRBV29-1 and TRBJ1-1; 9 bases align to TRBD1. In germline, CDR1 is SQVTM, CDR2 ANQGSEA. V lost 7 bases and J lost 0; bases outside the gene matches: 6. This CDR3 contains 14 residues. The CDR3 coding sequence is TGCAGCGCGCCGGGACAGGGCATGAACACTGAAGCTTTCTTT. Amino acid sequence: CSAPGQGMNTEAFF. Full variable domain (rest looked up from reference TRBV29-1 and TRBJ1-1): SAVISQKPSRDICQRGTSLTIQCQVDSQVTMMFWYRQQPGQSLTLIATANQGSEATYESGFVIDKFPISRPNLTFSTLTVSNMSPEDSSIYLCSAPGQGMNTEAFFGQGTRLTVV.

The CDR3: CASRGVGGAYTEAFF. In DNA form, the CDR3 reads TGTGCCAGCAGGGGGGTGGGGGGCGCGTATACTGAAGCTTTCTTT. The rearrangement uses TRBV12-3 or TRBV12-4 and TRBJ1-1; a weak D match, TRBD1 (6 bases). The CDR3 length is 15 residues. Trimming removed 6 bases from V and 5 bases from J, with 19 bases in between.

This clonotype was found many times. The CDR3: CASSQVATSVETQYF. The CDR3 nucleotides read TGCGCCAGCAGCCAAGTAGCTACTAGTGTAGAGACCCAGTACTTC. The chain links TRBV4-3 to TRBJ2-5; possible D gene TRBD2, 5 bases. This CDR3 is 15 amino acids long. V was pared by 1 base and J by 4 bases, with 13 bases between. CDR1 LGHNA and CDR2 YSLEER come from the germline V gene.

Details on this clonotype: A read error may produce the germline difference seen at one junction end. J is TRBJ2-7 and V is TRBV6-2 or TRBV6-3; D remains unclear. Germline-derived CDR1 and CDR2 are MNHEY and SVGEGT. CDR3 length equals 15 residues. The CDR3 nucleotides are TGTGCCAGCGGTTACCGGCTAGAAAGGCTCTACGAGCAGTACTTC. Encoded protein: CASGYRLERLYEQYF.

The sample holds a few counts of this clonotype. V is TRBV19 and J is TRBJ1-1; TRBD1 aligns across 7 bases. Germline lookup yields CDR1 LNHDA and CDR2 SQIVND (reference sequence). This CDR3 contains 14 residues. V trimming: 5 bases; J trimming: 8 bases; junction bases outside the gene matches: 11. The CDR3 coding sequence is TGTGCCAGTAGTCCGGGGACAGCGTACTGGGAAGCTTTCTTT. It codes for CASSPGTAYWEAFF. The full variable domain, rest sourced from reference TRBV19 and TRBJ1-1, is DGGITQSPKYLFRKEGQNVTLSCEQNLNHDAMYWYRQDPGQGLRLIYYSQIVNDFQKGDIAEGYSVSREKKESFPLTVTSAQKNPTAFYLCASSPGTAYWEAFFGQGTRLTVV.

Many counts were recorded for this clonotype. J is TRBJ2-2 and V is TRBV9; 8 nucleotides align to TRBD2. The CDR3 covers 15 residues. The ends lost 4 bases at V and 4 bases at J; junction bases unmatched: 6. Germline assignment: CDR1 SGDLS and CDR2 YYNGEE. The CDR3 region has the DNA TGTGCCAGCAGCCCCAGCGGGGGACTCACCGGGGAGCTGTTTTTT. Encoded protein: CASSPSGGLTGELFF.

There are many counts of this clonotype. The chain combines TRBV30 with TRBJ2-7; TRBD1 matches 7 bases. Trimming cost V 5 bases and J 2 bases; bases outside gene matches: 3. Per the germline V gene, CDR1 is GTSNPN and CDR2 is SVGIG (reference sequence). The CDR3 has 12 residues. CDR3: CAWGQAAYEQYF. Written as DNA, the CDR3 is TGTGCCTGGGGACAGGCGGCCTACGAGCAGTACTTC.

This clonotype was counted at least ten times. V usage is TRBV6-1 and J usage is TRBJ2-5; 7 nucleotides align to TRBD1. V was pared by 8 bases and J by 0 bases, with 3 bases of the junction left unmatched. In germline, CDR1 is MNHNS, CDR2 SASEGT. This CDR3 has 13 residues. The CDR3 is CASRDSHQETQYF. CDR3 nucleotide sequence: TGTGCCAGCCGGGACAGCCACCAAGAGACCCAGTACTTC.

With regard to this clonotype: A much bigger clone sits one base away, suggesting this may be a read error. Here the CDR3 omits its conserved ending phenylalanine or tryptophan, so a read error is the likely source. The V and J genes are TRBV2 and TRBJ1-5; TRBD1 aligns across 7 bases. This CDR3 comprises 15 residues. J gave up 6 bases and V 0 bases, and 5 bases lay outside the gene matches. CDR1 and CDR2 (germline): SNHLY, FYNNEI. DNA for the CDR3: TGTGCCAGCAGTGAAGCCCCAGCAGGGGGTCAGCCCCAGCATTCT. This sequence encodes CASSEAPAGGQPQHS.

The V gene is TRBV11-3, the J gene TRBJ2-1; 8 bases match TRBD2. The J segment lost 0 bases and the V segment lost 3 bases, leaving 1 base of the junction unmatched. CDR1 and CDR2 from the germline V gene are SGHNT and YENEEA. This CDR3 region has 15 residues. The CDR3: CASSFSGNSYNEQFF. CDR3 bases: TGTGCCAGCAGCTTTAGCGGGAACTCCTACAATGAGCAGTTCTTC.

This clonotype has ten or more counts. V and J are TRBV5-6 and TRBJ2-3; 7 nucleotides agree with TRBD2. Germline V gene lookup returns CDR1 SGHDT and CDR2 YYEEEE. There are 15 residues in the CDR3. Germline trimming cut 4 bases from V and 6 bases from J; bases unmatched to any gene: 11. CDR3 sequence reads: CASSGGVPRLDTQYF. The CDR3 coding sequence is TGTGCCAGCAGCGGGGGGGTCCCCAGATTGGATACGCAGTATTTT.

This clonotype was counted between two and nine times. This chain links TRBV20-1 with TRBJ1-3; no clear D gene. The CDR3 sequence is 14 residues long. Germline CDR1 reads DFQATT; CDR2 reads SNEGSKA (reference sequence). The V end was cut by 3 bases, the J end by 0 bases, with 9 bases between. CDR3 residues: CSASPGFSGNTIYF. CDR3 sequence (DNA): TGCAGTGCTAGCCCGGGATTCTCTGGAAACACCATATATTTT.

This clonotype came up once. It may be a read error: a sequence one base away is much more abundant. This chain joins TRBV13 and TRBJ2-7; 7 bases are shared with TRBD2. The CDR3 covers 14 residues. Germline lookup yields CDR1 PRHDT and CDR2 FYEKMQ (reference sequence). The CDR3 spells CACSPTGLTYEQYF. The CDR3 DNA reads TGTGCCTGCAGCCCCACGGGACTAACCTACGAGCAGTACTTC. The variable domain in full, with the rest retrieved from reference TRBV13 and TRBJ2-7, is AAGVIQSPRHLIKEKRETATLKCYPIPRHDTVYWYQQGPGQDPQFLISFYEKMQSDKGSIPDRFSAQQFSDYHSELNMSSLELGDSALYFCACSPTGLTYEQYFGPGTRLTVT.

As concerns this clonotype: A much more abundant neighbour one base away suggests this may be a read error. The conserved final phenylalanine or tryptophan is absent from the CDR3, which likely points to a read error. The gene calls are TRBV29-1 and TRBJ1-1; no reliable D call. The V end was cut by 4 bases, the J end by 11 bases, with 11 bases between. The germline gives CDR1 SQVTM, CDR2 ANQGSEA. The CDR3 is 10 residues long. CDR3 sequence reads: CSVVVVVAFS. The CDR3 DNA reads TGCAGCGTTGTTGTCGTGGTGGCTTTCTCT.

The sample holds many counts of this clonotype. The chain combines TRBV9 with TRBJ2-7; TRBD2 aligns across 7 bases. CDR3 length: 14 amino acids. J gave up 2 bases and V 2 bases, and 4 bases lay outside the gene matches. CDR1 SGDLS and CDR2 YYNGEE come from the germline V gene. This CDR3 reads CASSVGRETYEQYF. The CDR3 DNA reads TGTGCCAGCAGCGTCGGGCGGGAGACCTACGAGCAGTACTTC.

In its sample, this clonotype was seen many times. This chain joins TRBV11-3 and TRBJ2-3; 16 bases match TRBD2. V lost 6 bases to trimming and J lost 1 base; unmatched junction nucleotides: 10. Germline CDR1 reads SGHNT; CDR2 reads YENEEA. This CDR3 has 19 residues. CDR3 DNA sequence: TGTGCCAGCAGTGCCGGGACTAGCGGGGGGGCCCATCGCACAGATACGCAGTATTTT. Translation gives CASSAGTSGGAHRTDTQYF. Complete variable domain (other parts from reference TRBV11-3 and TRBJ2-3): EAGVVQSPRYKIIEKKQPVAFWCNPISGHNTLYWYLQNLGQGPELLIRYENEEAVDDSQLPKDRFSAERLKGVDSTLKIQPAELGDSAVYLCASSAGTSGGAHRTDTQYFGPGTRLTVL.